The 7 T cell receptor beta chains below come from one sample, sequenced in a study of OX40 agonist ivuxolimab in advanced cancers. The table came from immunoSEQ multiplex PCR; TCRdb's copy has only in-frame clones and leaves some out. Of roughly 49,000 clones listed, around 90% are singletons. This specimen was CD4+ or CD8+ T cells sorted from blood, taken in a trial of the OX40 agonist ivuxolimab. Source of these receptors: an adult with an advanced solid tumor such as melanoma, head and neck, liver or kidney cancer.

This clone was seen once. The chain employs TRBV6-6 and TRBJ1-4; D gene ambiguous. Germline V lookup: CDR1 MNHNY, CDR2 SVGAGI (reference sequence). The CDR3 length is 14 residues. V lost 7 bases and J lost 5, with 14 bases in between. In nucleotides, the CDR3 is TGTGCCAGCACGGTAACAAAAATAAATGAAAAACTGTTTTTT. It codes for CASTVTKINEKLFF.

V and J are TRBV19 and TRBJ2-1, with D hard to call. Trimming pared 6 bases from V and 4 bases from J, leaving 16 bases between. Germline CDR1 reads LNHDA; CDR2 reads SQIVND (reference sequence). This CDR3 comprises 15 residues. The CDR3 DNA follows: TGTGCCAGTAGGATCAACATCCAGCTATACAATGAGCAGTTCTTC. Protein sequence: CASRINIQLYNEQFF.

This clone was seen once. CDR3 protein: CASSPMGDNQPQHF. CDR3 nucleotides: TGTGCCAGCTCACCGATGGGAGACAATCAGCCCCAGCATTTT. The chain is built from TRBV18 and TRBJ1-5; D not certain. The CDR3 runs 14 residues. Per germline, CDR1 KGHSH and CDR2 LQKENI. The V end lost 3 bases, the J end lost 3 bases, and 9 bases lay between the germline ends.

The V and J genes are TRBV11-2 and TRBJ2-1; D uncertain. Trimming shortened V by 0 bases and J by 3 bases, and 15 bases separated the two germline ends. Germline values: CDR1 SGHAT, CDR2 FQNNGV. CDR3 length equals 17 residues. CDR3 loop: CASSLEFGPGGYNEQFF. The DNA for the CDR3 is TGTGCCAGCAGCTTAGAGTTTGGACCCGGCGGCTACAATGAGCAGTTCTTC.

The chain combines TRBV4-3 with TRBJ1-6; 7 bases line up with TRBD1. This CDR3 spans 15 amino acids. After removal of 4 bases from V and 5 bases from J, the junction contained 5 bases not matched to a gene. Germline V lookup: CDR1 LGHNA, CDR2 YSLEER. The CDR3 loop is CASSLRDRDNSPLHF. CDR3 DNA: TGCGCCAGCAGCCTCCGGGACAGAGATAATTCACCCCTCCACTTT.

The rearrangement uses TRBV5-6 and TRBJ2-7, with a tentative D call TRBD2 (6 bases). The CDR3 has 14 amino acids. CDR1 SGHDT and CDR2 YYEEEE come from the germline V gene. V lost 3 bases to trimming and J lost 3 bases, with 13 bases between them. The CDR3 protein is CASSSPSAFYEQYF. The CDR3, as DNA: TGTGCCAGCAGCTCCCCTAGCGCTTTCTACGAGCAGTACTTC.

The CDR3 DNA sequence: TGTGCCAGCAGTAGCGGGACTAGCGGGGTCGAGCAGTACTTC. This gives the protein CASSSGTSGVEQYF. The rearrangement joins TRBV7-9 to TRBJ2-7; 13 bases match TRBD2. The CDR3 is 14 residues long. The germline CDR1 and CDR2 sequences are SEHNR and FQNEAQ (reference sequence). The V gene end was trimmed by 6 bases and the J gene end by 6 bases; junction bases not matched to a gene: 5. Based on the CDR3 plus reference TRBV7-9 and TRBJ2-7, the full variable domain is DTGVSQNPRHKITKRGQNVTFRCDPISEHNRLYWYRQTLGQGPEFLTYFQNEAQLEKSRLLSDRFSAERPKGSFSTLEIQRTEQGDSAMYLCASSSGTSGVEQYFGPGTRLTVT.